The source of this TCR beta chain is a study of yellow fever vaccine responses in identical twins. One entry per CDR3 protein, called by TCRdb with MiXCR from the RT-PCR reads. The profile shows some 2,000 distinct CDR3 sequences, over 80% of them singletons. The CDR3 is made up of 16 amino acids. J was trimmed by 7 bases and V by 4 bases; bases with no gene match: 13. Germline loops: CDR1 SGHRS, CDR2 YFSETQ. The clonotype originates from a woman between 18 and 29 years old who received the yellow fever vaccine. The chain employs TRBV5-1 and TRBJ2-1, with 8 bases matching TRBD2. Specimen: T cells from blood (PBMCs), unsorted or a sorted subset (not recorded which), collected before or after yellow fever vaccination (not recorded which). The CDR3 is CASSPLSGIVENEQFF. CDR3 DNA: TGCGCCAGCAGCCCACTTAGCGGGATCGTCGAAAATGAGCAGTTCTTC.